Presented here are 22 T cell receptor beta chains from one specimen sequenced in a study of shared clonotypes between healthy human individuals. Profiled with immunoSEQ multiplex PCR; TCRdb holds only in-frame clones, not every one. Of roughly 500,000 clones listed, 90% to 96% were seen once; the top ten hold nearly 0.065%. What was sequenced was naive CD4+ T cells sorted from blood. Subset reported: CD45RA+ positively selected. The receptors were gathered from a young woman in good health.

This clone was observed a single time. DNA for the CDR3: TGCAGCGGGGGGTCCCCGGACACTCCCCAGAATGAGCAGTTCTTC. This gives the protein CSGGSPDTPQNEQFF. The chain uses TRBV29-1 and TRBJ2-1; TRBD1 or TRBD2 may be the D gene (5 bases each). Per germline, CDR1 SQVTM and CDR2 ANQGSEA. The CDR3 is made up of 15 amino acids. V was cut by 7 bases and J by 7 bases, with 23 bases left in between.

This chain links TRBV6-1 with TRBJ1-5; 7 bases line up with TRBD1. V gave up 7 bases and J gave up 6 bases; unmatched junction bases: 6. Per the germline V gene, CDR1 is MNHNS and CDR2 is SASEGT. There are 13 residues in the CDR3. CDR3 sequence reads: CASKTGVGQPQHF. The DNA of the CDR3 is TGTGCCAGCAAAACAGGGGTTGGTCAGCCCCAGCATTTT.

This clone was seen once. This chain joins TRBV29-1 and TRBJ2-3; 9 bases fit TRBD2. The V gene's germline CDR1 is SQVTM and CDR2 ANQGSEA. The CDR3 length is 15 residues. V shed 6 bases and J 7 bases; nucleotides not matched to a gene: 14. In DNA, the CDR3 is TGCAGCGTCGCCCCCAGGGCGGGAGGGCCTAATACGCAGTATTTT. This codes for CSVAPRAGGPNTQYF.

V usage is TRBV10-3 and J usage is TRBJ1-2; tentatively, D is TRBD1 (5 bases). The CDR3 totals 13 residues. V was pared by 8 bases and J by 7 bases, with 17 bases between. Germline CDR1 ENHRY, CDR2 SYGVKD. DNA for the CDR3: TGTGCCATCTTAGAATCCGGGGGGGGTGGCTACACCTTC. Its protein product is CAILESGGGGYTF.

The rearrangement uses TRBV6-6 and TRBJ2-7, with 10 bases that match TRBD1. The V and J ends lost 4 bases and 3 bases, in that order; junction bases with no gene match: 3. Germline-derived CDR1 and CDR2 are MNHNY and SVGAGI (reference sequence). The CDR3 has 14 residues. The CDR3 DNA sequence: TGTGCCAGCAGTTCGGACAGGGGGTACTACGAGCAGTACTTC. Translation: CASSSDRGYYEQYF.

This clone came up once. The CDR3 spells CASSSLRATSGVQETQYF. The DNA for the CDR3 is TGTGCCAGCAGCTCATTGAGGGCGACTAGCGGGGTTCAAGAGACCCAGTACTTC. The rearrangement joins TRBV5-4 to TRBJ2-5; 11 positions agree with TRBD2. The CDR3 loop spans 18 amino acids. CDR1 and CDR2 from the germline V gene are SGHNT and YYREEE (reference sequence). V shed 3 bases and J 2 bases; nucleotides not matched to a gene: 12.

This clone was detected only once. The J gene is TRBJ2-7, the V gene TRBV9; D gene uncertain. The CDR3 is 15 amino acids. The germline gives CDR1 SGDLS, CDR2 YYNGEE. V lost 0 bases to trimming and J lost 1 base, with 11 bases between them. CDR3 in amino acids: CASSVGVGGSYEQYF. CDR3 coding DNA: TGTGCCAGCAGCGTAGGAGTCGGCGGTTCCTACGAGCAGTACTTC.

The rearrangement joins TRBV7-2 to TRBJ2-7; possibly TRBD1 or TRBD2 for D (6 bases each). The CDR3 contains 16 residues. Per germline, CDR1 SGHTA and CDR2 FQGNSA. Trimming left V 0 bases short and J 1 base short, with 13 bases between. CDR3 amino acids: CASSLAVGGPSYEQYF. For the CDR3, the DNA is TGTGCCAGCAGCTTAGCGGTGGGGGGCCCTTCCTACGAGCAGTACTTC.

This chain uses TRBV29-1 with TRBJ2-5; D might be TRBD1 (6 bases). The V end was cut by 6 bases, the J end by 2 bases, with 10 bases between. CDR1 and CDR2 from the germline V gene are SQVTM and ANQGSEA. The CDR3 consists of 12 residues. Written as DNA, the CDR3 is TGCAGCGTCCGGGACATACAAGAGACCCAGTACTTC. Translated: CSVRDIQETQYF. Using reference TRBV29-1 and TRBJ2-5 for the parts outside the CDR3, the full variable domain is SAVISQKPSRDICQRGTSLTIQCQVDSQVTMMFWYRQQPGQSLTLIATANQGSEATYESGFVIDKFPISRPNLTFSTLTVSNMSPEDSSIYLCSVRDIQETQYFGPGTRLLVL.

The V and J genes are TRBV19 and TRBJ2-7; the D gene is possibly TRBD1 (7 bases). Trimming removed 5 bases from V and 2 bases from J, with 16 bases in between. The CDR3 length is 15 residues. Germline CDR1 reads LNHDA; CDR2 reads SQIVND (reference sequence). The CDR3 DNA is TGTGCCAGTAGTGGGGGGACAGTAATCCCCTACGAGCAGTACTTC. Encoded protein: CASSGGTVIPYEQYF. Complete variable domain (other parts from reference TRBV19 and TRBJ2-7): DGGITQSPKYLFRKEGQNVTLSCEQNLNHDAMYWYRQDPGQGLRLIYYSQIVNDFQKGDIAEGYSVSREKKESFPLTVTSAQKNPTAFYLCASSGGTVIPYEQYFGPGTRLTVT.

V and J are TRBV7-9 and TRBJ2-4; D is possibly TRBD1 or TRBD2 (5 bases each). Germline CDR1 and CDR2: SEHNR and FQNEAQ (reference sequence). Trimming took off 1 base at V and 0 bases at J, with 10 bases between the two ends. This CDR3 is 16 amino acids long. The DNA for the CDR3 is TGTGCCAGCAGCTTAGGGGACGGGCGAGCCAAAAACATTCAGTACTTC. This sequence encodes CASSLGDGRAKNIQYF.

This chain links TRBV11-3 with TRBJ2-2, with unresolved D. The CDR3 is 15 amino acids. Germline V gives CDR1 SGHNT, CDR2 YENEEA. Deletions cut 3 bases from V and 0 bases from J, with 8 bases between. CDR3 amino acids: CASSFGGANTGELFF. CDR3 coding DNA: TGTGCCAGCAGCTTTGGCGGAGCGAACACCGGGGAGCTGTTTTTT.

The CDR3 DNA sequence: TGTGCCAGCTCACCGGGACAGGAACTTTACGAGCAGTACTTC. Encoded protein: CASSPGQELYEQYF. The chain carries TRBV18 and TRBJ2-7, with TRBD1 matching 8 bases. With V trimmed by 3 bases and J by 4 bases, 5 bases remained unmatched. The germline V gene has CDR1 KGHSH and CDR2 LQKENI. This CDR3 spans 14 amino acids.

The chain recombines TRBV7-9 with TRBJ2-5, with 10 bases matching TRBD2. Unmatched junction bases numbered 7, after V lost 1 base and J lost 5 bases. The CDR3 consists of 16 residues. CDR1 is SEHNR, CDR2 FQNEAQ, per germline (reference sequence). CDR3 region: CASSLELAGRWETQYF. For the CDR3, the DNA is TGTGCCAGCAGCTTAGAACTAGCGGGAAGATGGGAGACCCAGTACTTC.

CDR3 nucleotides: TGTGCCAGCAGGTCCGGGACAGTCGTTTGGGAGCAGTACTTC. Translation gives CASRSGTVVWEQYF. V usage is TRBV28 and J usage is TRBJ2-7, with 7 bases identical to TRBD1. The CDR3 length is 14 residues. The V gene's germline CDR1 is MDHEN and CDR2 SYDVKM. The V segment lost 6 bases and the J segment 7 bases; nucleotides outside the gene matches: 12.

The V and J genes are TRBV4-1 and TRBJ2-7, with D possibly matching TRBD1 (5 bases). Germline CDR1 and CDR2: MGHRA and YSYEKL. CDR3 length: 15 amino acids. V shed 4 bases and J shed 1 base, with 14 bases lying between them. CDR3 DNA: TGCGCCAGCAGCCTAACAAGGTCAGGGTCCTACGAGCAGTACTTC. Translation gives CASSLTRSGSYEQYF.

This clone appeared once. The chain employs TRBV7-9 and TRBJ2-5, with 11 bases aligning to TRBD2. V trimming: 4 bases; J trimming: 2 bases; junction bases outside the gene matches: 6. CDR1 and CDR2 (germline): SEHNR, FQNEAQ (reference sequence). This CDR3 is 16 amino acids long. The CDR3 is CASSYRTSGSQETQYF. In nucleotides, the CDR3 is TGTGCCAGCAGCTACCGGACTAGCGGGTCTCAAGAGACCCAGTACTTC.

The gene calls are TRBV20-1 and TRBJ1-5; D is uncertain. This CDR3 region has 11 residues. CDR1 DFQATT and CDR2 SNEGSKA come from the germline V gene (reference sequence). Trimming took off 6 bases at V and 11 bases at J, with 14 bases between the two ends. The CDR3 DNA sequence: TGCAGTGCCCACGATTTCGGGGCCCAGCATTTT. This codes for CSAHDFGAQHF.

The chain is built from TRBV10-2 and TRBJ1-2; TRBD1 matches 9 bases. This CDR3 spans 15 amino acids. CDR1 is WSHSY and CDR2 is SAAADI in the germline V gene. V trimming: 10 bases; J trimming: 6 bases; junction bases outside the gene matches: 15. In DNA form, the CDR3 reads TGCGCCACCATGATGGGACCGGGACAGGGACATGGCTACACCTTC. This translates into CATMMGPGQGHGYTF.

The rearrangement links TRBV28 to TRBJ1-4; D gene ambiguous. Germline V CDR1 and CDR2: MDHEN, SYDVKM. This CDR3 is built from 11 residues. V lost 10 bases and J lost 2, with 5 bases in between. The CDR3 spells CATTTNEKLFF. CDR3 DNA sequence: TGTGCCACCACTACTAATGAAAAACTGTTTTTT.

V and J are TRBV27 and TRBJ2-7; TRBD2 matches 11 bases. The CDR3 is 16 amino acids. From germline, CDR1 is MNHEY and CDR2 SMNVEV (reference sequence). V dropped 5 bases and J dropped 0; count of bases not matched to a gene: 6. DNA for the CDR3: TGTGCCAGCAGTCCTCCGACTAGCGGGATCTCCTACGAGCAGTACTTC. It specifies CASSPPTSGISYEQYF.

This clone was seen a single time. The genes are TRBV2 and TRBJ1-5; D not resolved. The CDR3 is 15 amino acids. Trimming pared 7 bases from V and 3 bases from J, leaving 16 bases between. The germline CDR1 and CDR2 sequences are SNHLY and FYNNEI. The CDR3 loop reads CASTPLGINNQPQHF. CDR3 coding DNA: TGTGCCAGCACCCCACTGGGGATAAACAATCAGCCCCAGCATTTT.